This T cell receptor (beta chain) was sequenced in a study of blood T cell repertoires in COVID-19 (dated by TCRdb to the early 2020s). The study in broad terms: Samples from collaborators originated in the United States, Italy and Spain and spanned both the acute and convalescent phases of COVID-19. The prospective study material was composed of cDNA or gDNA derived from T cells, B-cell-depleted T cells, or PBMCs. The dataset comprised deeply sampled blood TCRbeta repertoires from subjects exposed to, actively infected with, or recovered from COVID-19. The repertoires were made available in a free public database intended to serve as a resource for research on the immune response to SARS-CoV-2. The samples were drawn from two sources: the first 160 participants of the ongoing ImmuneRACE study, and over 1,000 subjects contributed by 6 global collaborators. Nearly every sample came with metadata listing a de-identified subject ID, COVID-19 status, age in years and sex. Where HLA class I and class II types were available, the types were taken from metadata supplied by the sample provider, not from assay-based typing. Findings and caveats that apply to the study as a whole: The quantity of clinical and demographic metadata differed by source and by participant and was supplied without curation.

The collaborating institutions used their own protocols to collect whole blood in K2EDTA tubes. Collaborator samples were shipped for TCRbeta analysis as frozen whole blood, isolated PBMCs, or DNA extracted from either sample type. Comments on this clone: The antigen this receptor binds is unknown. Base qualities are not provided; no much larger clone lies one nucleotide away.

TCRbeta CDR3 regions were amplified from genomic DNA using the immunoSEQ Assay, a bias-controlled multiplex PCR. On the authors' methods: The number of nucleated cells in each sample was estimated by amplification of reference gene primers within the assay. Sequence reads were collapsed and filtered to measure the absolute abundance of every unique TCRbeta CDR3 rearrangement. Productive Simpson clonality was computed per sample as the square root of Simpson's diversity index over productive rearrangements. Here the immuneACCESS table is served through TCRdb, limited to in-frame sequences with V and J called. Missing clones are a known gap in these copies; in checked studies unresolved V genes cover under half, and the rest lacks a known reason. D and trimming come from the DNA, and the V and J calls and clone size come from that table. The sample records fewer than 200,000 clones, around 74% of which are singletons. The ten most abundant clones make up around 2.9% of the sample.

The CDR3 spans 11 residues, from the cysteine through the phenylalanine. Only CDR3 DNA remains: 33 bases, in frame from the first base. The V and J ends are trimmed by 6 bases and 9 bases, leaving 12 bases between them. The germline V gene provides CDR1 SQVTM and CDR2 ANQGSEA. Source material: peripheral blood. This receptor was taken from a woman of 80 years or more with acute or convalescent COVID-19. This receptor chain uses TRBV29-1 and TRBJ2-1; TRBD2 is possibly the D segment (5 matching bases). The DNA is as follows: TGCAGCGTGAATATACTAGGTGAGCAGTTCTTC. This yields the protein CSVNILGEQFF.